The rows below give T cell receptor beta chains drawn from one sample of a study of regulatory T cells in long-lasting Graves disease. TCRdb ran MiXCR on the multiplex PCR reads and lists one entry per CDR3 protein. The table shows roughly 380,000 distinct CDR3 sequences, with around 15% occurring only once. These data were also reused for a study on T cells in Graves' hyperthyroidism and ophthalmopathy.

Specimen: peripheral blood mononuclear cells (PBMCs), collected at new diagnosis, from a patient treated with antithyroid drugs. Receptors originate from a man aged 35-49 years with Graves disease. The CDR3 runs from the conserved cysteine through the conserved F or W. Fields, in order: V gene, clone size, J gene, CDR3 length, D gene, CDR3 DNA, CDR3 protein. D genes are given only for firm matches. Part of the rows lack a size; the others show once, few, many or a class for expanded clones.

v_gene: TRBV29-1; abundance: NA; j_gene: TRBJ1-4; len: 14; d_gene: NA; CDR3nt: TGCAGCGTTTGGGAGCCTACAACTAATGAAAAACTGTTTTTT; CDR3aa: CSVWEPTTNEKLFF
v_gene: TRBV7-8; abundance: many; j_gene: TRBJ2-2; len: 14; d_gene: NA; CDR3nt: TGTGCCAGCAGCTTAGTTAGGGTTGGAGGGGAGCTGTTTTTT; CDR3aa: CASSLVRVGGELFF
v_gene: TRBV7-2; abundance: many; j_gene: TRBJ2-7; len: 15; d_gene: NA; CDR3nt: TGTGCCAGCAGCTTAGGGGGCGCAGGCTCCTACGAGCAGTACTTC; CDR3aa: CASSLGGAGSYEQYF
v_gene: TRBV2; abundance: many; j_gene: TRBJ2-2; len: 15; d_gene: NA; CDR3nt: TGTGCCAGCAGTGCGGGGGGCTCGAACACCGGGGAGCTGTTTTTT; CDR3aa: CASSAGGSNTGELFF
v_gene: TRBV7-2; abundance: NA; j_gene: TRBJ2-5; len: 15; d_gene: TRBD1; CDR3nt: TGTGCCAGCAGCTCGTCCCGGGACAGACAAGAGACCCAGTACTTC; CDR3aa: CASSSSRDRQETQYF
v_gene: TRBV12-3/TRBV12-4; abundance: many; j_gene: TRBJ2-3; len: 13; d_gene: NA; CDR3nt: TGTGCCAGCAGTGCAGAGGGTATAGATACGCAGTATTTT; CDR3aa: CASSAEGIDTQYF
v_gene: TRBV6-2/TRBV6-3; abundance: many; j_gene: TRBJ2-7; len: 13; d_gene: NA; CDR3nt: TGTGCCAGCAGTGAGTCACTTCCCTACGAGCAGTACTTC; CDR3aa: CASSESLPYEQYF
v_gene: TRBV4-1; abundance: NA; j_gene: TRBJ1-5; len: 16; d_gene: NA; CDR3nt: TGCGCCAGCAGCCAAGACGGGGGGCTGGGCAATCAGCCCCAGCATTTT; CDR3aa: CASSQDGGLGNQPQHF
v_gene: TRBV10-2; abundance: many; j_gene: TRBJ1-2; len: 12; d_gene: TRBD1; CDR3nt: TGCGCCACGGGCCGGGACAGCTATGGCTACACCTTC; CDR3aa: CATGRDSYGYTF
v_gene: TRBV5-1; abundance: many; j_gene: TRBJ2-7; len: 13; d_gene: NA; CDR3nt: TGCGCCAGCAGCTTGGGGGGGCAGCTCGAGCAGTACTTC; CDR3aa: CASSLGGQLEQYF
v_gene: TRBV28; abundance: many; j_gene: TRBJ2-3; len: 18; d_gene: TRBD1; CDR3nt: TGTGCCAGCAGTCCCCGGGACAGAAGACCTACTAGCACAGATACGCAGTATTTT; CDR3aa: CASSPRDRRPTSTDTQYF
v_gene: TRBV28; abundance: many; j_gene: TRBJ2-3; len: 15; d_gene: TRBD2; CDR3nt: TGTGCCAGCAGTTTTATCAGCGGGGGTCAGGATACGCAGTATTTT; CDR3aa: CASSFISGGQDTQYF
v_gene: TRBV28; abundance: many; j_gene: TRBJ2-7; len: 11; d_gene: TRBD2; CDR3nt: TGTGCCAGCAGTTTCAGCGGGGGGGAGTACTTC; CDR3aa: CASSFSGGEYF
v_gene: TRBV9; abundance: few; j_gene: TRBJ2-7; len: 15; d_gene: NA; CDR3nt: TGTGCCAGCAGCGGAGAGGCAGGGGCTGGGTACGAGCAGTACTTC; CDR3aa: CASSGEAGAGYEQYF
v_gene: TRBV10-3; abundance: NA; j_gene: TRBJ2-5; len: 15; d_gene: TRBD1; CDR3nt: TGTGCCATCAGTGAGCCGAGGACAGGCCAAGAGACCCAGTACTTC; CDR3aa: CAISEPRTGQETQYF
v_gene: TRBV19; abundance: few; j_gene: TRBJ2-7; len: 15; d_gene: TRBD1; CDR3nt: TGTGCCAGTAGTATGGGCAGGGGGCTCTCCTACGAGCAGTACTTC; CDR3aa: CASSMGRGLSYEQYF
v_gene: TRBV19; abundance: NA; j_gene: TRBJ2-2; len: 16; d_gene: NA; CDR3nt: TGTGCCAGTAGGATGATGGGGGCGGGGATCACCGGGGAGCTGTTTTTT; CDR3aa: CASRMMGAGITGELFF
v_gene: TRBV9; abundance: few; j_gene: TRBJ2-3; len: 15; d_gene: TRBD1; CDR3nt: TGTGCCAGCAGCGTGTCCAGGGGGCAACAAGATACGCAGTATTTT; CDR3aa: CASSVSRGQQDTQYF
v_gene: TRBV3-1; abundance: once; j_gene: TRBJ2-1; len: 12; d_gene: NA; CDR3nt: TGTGCCAGCAGCCAAGATCAGAGGGAGCAGTTCTTC; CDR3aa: CASSQDQREQFF
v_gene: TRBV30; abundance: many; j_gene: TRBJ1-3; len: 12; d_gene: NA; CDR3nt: TGTGCCTGGAGGACAGCTGGAAACACCATATATTTT; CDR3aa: CAWRTAGNTIYF
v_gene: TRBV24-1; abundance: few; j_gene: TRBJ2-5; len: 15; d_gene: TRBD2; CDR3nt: TGTGCCACCAGTGACACCCGGCGGGGGGGGGAGACCCAGTACTTC; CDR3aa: CATSDTRRGGETQYF
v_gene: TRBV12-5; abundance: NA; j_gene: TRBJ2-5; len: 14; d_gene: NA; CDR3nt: TGTGCTAGTGGACCCGACGGACCCCAAGAGACCCAGTACTTC; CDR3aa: CASGPDGPQETQYF
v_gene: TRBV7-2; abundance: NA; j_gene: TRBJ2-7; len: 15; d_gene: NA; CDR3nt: TGTGCCAGCAGCCTTCAGGGTATGAATTCCTACGAGCAGTACTTC; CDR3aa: CASSLQGMNSYEQYF
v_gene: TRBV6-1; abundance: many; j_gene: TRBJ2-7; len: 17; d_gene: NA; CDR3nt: TGTGCCAGCAGCCAGGCTCGGAGGACGCCCGACTCCTACGAGCAGTACTTC; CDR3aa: CASSQARRTPDSYEQYF
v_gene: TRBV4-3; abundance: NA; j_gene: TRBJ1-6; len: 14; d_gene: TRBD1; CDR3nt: TGCGCCAGCAGCCAAGATTTAGGACAGGGGGCCCTCCACTTT; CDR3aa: CASSQDLGQGALHF
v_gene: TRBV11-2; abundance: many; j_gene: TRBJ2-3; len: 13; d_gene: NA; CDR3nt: TGTGCCAGCAGCGGGTTCGGCACAGATACGCAGTATTTT; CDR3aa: CASSGFGTDTQYF